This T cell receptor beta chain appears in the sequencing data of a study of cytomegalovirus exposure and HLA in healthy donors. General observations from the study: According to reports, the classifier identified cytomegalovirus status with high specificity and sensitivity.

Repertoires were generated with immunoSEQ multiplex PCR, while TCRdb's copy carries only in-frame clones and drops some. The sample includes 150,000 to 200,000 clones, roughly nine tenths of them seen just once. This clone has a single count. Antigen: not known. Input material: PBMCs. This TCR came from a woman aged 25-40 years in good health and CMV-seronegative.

The CDR3 DNA follows: TGTGCCAGCAGCCAGGGACAGGGAAGGATCTACGAGCAGTACTTC. The encoded protein is CASSQGQGRIYEQYF. This sequence joins TRBV11-2 and TRBJ2-7; TRBD1 agrees at 9 bases. V was clipped by 5 bases and J by 3 bases; unmatched bases: 8. The CDR3 loop spans 15 amino acids. CDR1 and CDR2 (germline): SGHAT, FQNNGV.